This T cell receptor (beta chain) was observed in a study of cytomegalovirus exposure and HLA in healthy donors. This CDR3 region has 14 residues. Trimming left V 7 bases short and J 7 bases short, with 16 bases between. Germline-derived CDR1 and CDR2 are MDHEN and SYDVKM. This PCR relied on a set of 60 Vbeta primers and 13 Jbeta primers. Sequencing used immunoSEQ multiplex PCR; TCRdb keeps in-frame clones, though not all of them. The sample gives about 180,000 clones, over 65% of which show up once; 1.4% is in the top ten. V usage is TRBV28 and J usage is TRBJ1-4, with unresolved D. The receptor was derived from a man aged 18 to 29 in good health and CMV-seronegative. Sequencing was performed on PBMCs. This CDR3 reads CASTLGGKGEKLFF. CDR3 DNA: TGTGCCAGCACCCTAGGAGGGAAAGGTGAAAAACTGTTTTTT.